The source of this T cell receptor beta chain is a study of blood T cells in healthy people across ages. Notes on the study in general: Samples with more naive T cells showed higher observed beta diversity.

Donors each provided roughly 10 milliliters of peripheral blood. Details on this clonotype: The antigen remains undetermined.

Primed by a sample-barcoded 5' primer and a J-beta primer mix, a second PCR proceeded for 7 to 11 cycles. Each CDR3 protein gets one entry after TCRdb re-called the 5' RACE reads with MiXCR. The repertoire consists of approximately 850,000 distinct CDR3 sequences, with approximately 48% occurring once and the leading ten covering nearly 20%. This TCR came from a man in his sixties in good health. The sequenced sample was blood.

The CDR3 bases are TGCGCCAGCGCGAAGGGGCAGGGCTACGAGCAGTACTTC. Translated: CASAKGQGYEQYF. J is TRBJ2-7 and V is TRBV4-3; maybe TRBD1 (5 bases). Germline CDR1 and CDR2: LGHNA and YSLEER. The CDR3 totals 13 residues. V was shortened by 8 bases and J by 3 bases, with 14 bases between the two germline ends.